This entry concerns a single T cell receptor beta chain. These data are taken from a study of blood T cell repertoires in COVID-19. Turning to the study itself: Sites in the United States, Italy and Spain provided acute and convalescent COVID-19 samples. The analysed material was cDNA or gDNA that came from T cells, B-cell-depleted T cells, or PBMCs.

Per the original methods: Reference gene primers were amplified, and this amplification served to estimate nucleated cell counts. Here immunoSEQ multiplex PCR was the method, and the copy in TCRdb shows in-frame clones only, minus some. V and J calls and clone size follow that table, whereas D and trimming were derived from the DNA. Of roughly 140,000 clones listed, 80% to 90% are singletons. CDR3 size: 15 residues. Germline trimming cut 5 bases from V and 6 bases from J; bases unmatched to any gene: 7. Germline CDR1 and CDR2: SGHTA and FQGNSA. The chain is built from TRBV7-2 and TRBJ2-2, with 9 bases matching TRBD2. This TCR was sampled from a woman aged 60 to 75 with active COVID-19. Material for sequencing was peripheral blood. Here the CDR3 reads CASSPALAGAGELFF. CDR3 in DNA: TGTGCCAGCAGCCCCGCCTTAGCGGGAGCCGGGGAGCTGTTTTTT.